Presented here are 8 T cell receptor beta chains from one specimen sequenced in a study of shared clonotypes between healthy human individuals. The table came from immunoSEQ multiplex PCR; TCRdb's copy has only in-frame clones and leaves some out. The profile covers over 2 million clones, with under 95% appearing a single time and approximately 0.41% taken by the ten largest. Material for sequencing was naive CD4+ T cells from PBMCs. Documented subset: CD45RA+ positively selected. The receptors derive from a man aged 18 to 35 in good health. Some clones in this sample may be carry-over from other donors' samples.

J is TRBJ2-1 and V is TRBV11-3; tentatively, D is TRBD1 (6 bases). In germline, CDR1 is SGHNT, CDR2 YENEEA. CDR3 length: 15 residues. V was shortened by 4 bases and J by 1 base, with 11 bases between the two germline ends. This chain's CDR3 is CASSSGTLSYNEQFF. In DNA, the CDR3 is TGTGCCAGCAGCTCCGGGACACTGTCCTACAATGAGCAGTTCTTC.

The V call is TRBV4-1, the J call TRBJ2-3; D uncertain. This CDR3 is 14 amino acids long. Trimming took off 4 bases at V and 2 bases at J, with 10 bases between the two ends. Germline CDR1 MGHRA, CDR2 YSYEKL. Here the CDR3 reads CASSREVHTDTQYF. Here the CDR3 DNA reads TGCGCCAGCAGCCGTGAGGTACACACAGATACGCAGTATTTT.

This clone has a single count. Other DNA sequences of this sample code for an identical CDR3. This chain connects TRBV7-9 to TRBJ2-1; maybe TRBD2 (5 bases). Between the trimmed V and J ends, which lost 2 bases and 2 bases, there was a span of 10 bases. The CDR3 is 15 residues long. The germline V gene encodes CDR1 SEHNR and CDR2 FQNEAQ (reference sequence). CDR3 bases: TGTGCCAGCAGCTTATCCTCCGGGACCTACAATGAGCAGTTCTTC. Amino acid sequence: CASSLSSGTYNEQFF.

The chain carries TRBV11-1 and TRBJ1-1; D not resolved. This CDR3 has 14 residues. Germline V gene data show CDR1 as SGHAT and CDR2 as FQDESV (reference sequence). V was shortened by 3 bases and J by 7 bases, with 15 bases between the two germline ends. This CDR3 is CASSFSRAGDEAFF. CDR3 nucleotides: TGTGCCAGCAGCTTCAGTAGGGCAGGTGATGAAGCTTTCTTT.

This clone has just one count. This chain joins TRBV7-8 and TRBJ2-1; D not resolved. CDR3 length: 16 residues. Germline V CDR1 and CDR2: SGHVS, FQNEAQ. The V gene lost 7 bases and the J gene lost 0 bases, with 16 bases spanning the gap. For the CDR3, the DNA is TGTGCCAGCACCGCCTCCTGGTTAAGCTCCTACAATGAGCAGTTCTTC. It specifies CASTASWLSSYNEQFF.

The chain joins TRBV6-1 to TRBJ2-7; 7 bases map to TRBD2. From germline, CDR1 is MNHNS and CDR2 SASEGT. The CDR3 is 15 amino acids. V dropped 6 bases and J dropped 1; count of bases not matched to a gene: 9. Here the CDR3 DNA reads TGTGCCAGCAGGGGGGAGGGTTCCCCTTCCTACGAGCAGTACTTC. Translating gives CASRGEGSPSYEQYF.

The chain employs TRBV28 and TRBJ2-1, with D possibly being TRBD1 (5 bases). V shed 3 bases and J shed 2 bases, with 17 bases lying between them. The CDR3 contains 17 residues. Germline V gene sequence: CDR1 MDHEN, CDR2 SYDVKM. The CDR3 DNA follows: TGTGCCAGCAGTTTGGGCAGGGCCACCGTCCCCTACAATGAGCAGTTCTTC. The encoded protein is CASSLGRATVPYNEQFF.

This clone showed up just once. This chain connects TRBV28 to TRBJ1-2; 7 nucleotides match TRBD1. V was pared by 3 bases and J by 4 bases, with 5 bases of the junction left unmatched. The CDR3 totals 14 residues. Germline CDR1 is MDHEN and CDR2 is SYDVKM. In DNA, the CDR3 is TGTGCCAGCAGTTTGCGGGACAGCTTCTATGGCTACACCTTC. It encodes CASSLRDSFYGYTF.